The present entry profiles one T cell receptor (beta chain) with its context. What it binds is unknown. Produced via immunoSEQ multiplex PCR; TCRdb's table is partial and in-frame only. This sample has tens of thousands of clones, with roughly four fifths found just once. This sample is part of a study of OX40 agonist ivuxolimab in advanced cancers. Study results and caveats: CD4+ T cells averaged fewer expanded clones than CD8+ T cells. Also showing low normalized T-cell clonal expansion were some of the nonresponders.

CDR1 and CDR2 from the germline V gene are LNHDA and SQIVND (reference sequence). This CDR3 is built from 15 residues. The V gene lost 1 base and the J gene lost 7 bases, with 14 bases spanning the gap. Individuals having autoimmune disease history or systemic immunosuppression were not enrolled. Sequenced here: CD4+ or CD8+ T cells sorted from blood, sampled in a trial of the OX40 agonist ivuxolimab. The chain carries TRBV19 and TRBJ1-5; no definite D call. The TCR originated in an adult with an advanced solid tumor such as melanoma, head and neck, liver or kidney cancer. This CDR3 reads CASSIAGKALQPQHF. The CDR3 coding sequence is TGTGCCAGTAGTATAGCGGGGAAGGCCTTGCAGCCCCAGCATTTT.